The clone carrying this TCR beta chain appeared a single time. What it recognizes is unknown. It was 5'RACE with constant-segment primers that produced the TCR alpha and TCR beta cDNA libraries, which carried sample barcodes and UMIs. TCRdb processed the 5' RACE reads anew with MiXCR; each CDR3 protein has one entry. The repertoire includes 270,000 or so distinct CDR3 sequences, more than 15% of them detected once, and 23% sits in the top ten. The CDR3 sequence is 12 residues long. These data are taken from a study of T-cell memory formation after mild COVID-19. The study's findings and limits: The study found contracting CD4+ clones mainly in CM and EM and contracting CD8+ clones in EMRA. Some clones that responded were present in memory (sampled pre-infection), which suggests cross-reactive memory joined.

The origin of this receptor is a young man who had mild COVID-19 (a few samples of this study predate the infection). Cell type and time point are not known. What was sequenced was PBMCs or a T cell subset sorted from them (not recorded which). V usage is TRBV12-3 or TRBV12-4 and J usage is TRBJ2-7, with TRBD1 matching over 7 bases. The CDR3 reads CACSLNRGEQYV. The CDR3 DNA reads TGTGCCTGCAGTTTGAACAGGGGAGAGCAGTACGTC.